The clone carrying this T cell receptor (beta chain) came up many times. The sample belongs to a study of regulatory T cells in long-lasting Graves disease. With iRepertoire HTBI primers and Arm-PCR of CDR3 regions, TCR beta libraries were built. TCRdb called the multiplex PCR reads again in MiXCR, with one record for every CDR3 protein. The sample holds about 540,000 distinct CDR3 sequences, about 13% seen once. Described time point: newly diagnosed GD, antithyroid drugs for less than 3 months. RNA isolated from PBMCs was used to make the TCR library. An endocrinology unit in Xi'an, China, supplied the patients. Germline CDR1 reads DFQATT; CDR2 reads SNEGSKA (reference sequence). With 0 bases removed from V and 8 bases from J, the gap between germline ends came to 8 bases. The CDR3 sequence is 11 residues long. These data were also reused for a study on T cells in Graves' hyperthyroidism and ophthalmopathy. From that paper: Graves' hyperthyroidism without ophthalmopathy progression within 18 months was termed stable. Uncontrolled infection, other autoimmune disease, pregnancy or lactation led to exclusion. HTBI primers were used for first-round RT-PCR of the TCR CDR3.

The sample consisted of peripheral blood mononuclear cells (PBMCs), taken at new diagnosis, from a patient treated with antithyroid drugs. V is TRBV20-1 and J is TRBJ2-7; D unclear. The receptor's source is a man aged 30 to 45 with Graves disease. The chain's CDR3 is CSARDASKQYF. As DNA, the CDR3 is TGCAGTGCTAGAGATGCGAGTAAGCAGTACTTC.